Each of the 13 T cell receptor beta chains below was sequenced from the same sample in a study of blood T cell repertoires in COVID-19. Some clones are missing from TCRdb's copy, which holds only in-frame ones; the method was immunoSEQ multiplex PCR. The data show some 180,000 clones, 78% seen once. Sequenced input: peripheral blood. Receptors were obtained from a woman aged 80 or over with active or convalescent COVID-19.

The gene calls are TRBV27 and TRBJ1-2, with D perhaps TRBD1 (6 bases). Trimming cost V 7 bases and J 8 bases, with 23 bases left between them. Per the germline V gene, CDR1 is MNHEY and CDR2 is SMNVEV (reference sequence). This CDR3 contains 15 residues. CDR3 coding DNA: TGTGCCAGCACCAATTACCAGGGGCGTCAGGAGGGCTACACCTTC. It translates to CASTNYQGRQEGYTF.

V usage is TRBV4-1 and J usage is TRBJ2-1; D possibly corresponds to TRBD1 (5 bases). CDR1 MGHRA and CDR2 YSYEKL come from the germline V gene. V lost 0 bases and J lost 10, with 16 bases in between. The CDR3 has 15 residues. CDR3 sequence reads: CASSQEGNRYVEQFF. The CDR3 region has the DNA TGCGCCAGCAGCCAAGAAGGAAACAGGTACGTGGAGCAGTTCTTC.

V and J are TRBV19 and TRBJ1-5; 8 bases match TRBD1. CDR1 and CDR2 from the germline V gene are LNHDA and SQIVND (reference sequence). V lost 2 bases to trimming and J lost 7 bases; unmatched junction nucleotides: 7. This CDR3 is 15 amino acids long. CDR3 sequence (DNA): TGTGCCAGTAGTATACTTTCAGGGGGCCGACAGCCCCAGCATTTT. Translating gives CASSILSGGRQPQHF.

J is TRBJ2-5 and V is TRBV11-3, with 8 bases identical to TRBD2. CDR1 and CDR2 (germline): SGHNT, YENEEA. Unmatched junction bases numbered 3, after V lost 2 bases and J lost 1 base. There are 15 residues in the CDR3. The CDR3 protein is CASSLYGGVQETQYF. DNA of the CDR3: TGTGCCAGCAGCTTATACGGGGGGGTCCAAGAGACCCAGTACTTC.

This chain joins TRBV15 and TRBJ1-5; D remains ambiguous. CDR1 and CDR2 from the germline V gene are LNHNV and YYDKDF (reference sequence). V lost 3 bases, J lost 0 bases, and 9 bases lay in between. This CDR3 region has 15 residues. Here the CDR3 reads CATSREQHSNQPQHF. CDR3 DNA: TGTGCCACCAGCAGGGAGCAACATAGCAATCAGCCCCAGCATTTT. The full variable domain, rest sourced from reference TRBV15 and TRBJ1-5, is DAMVIQNPRYQVTQFGKPVTLSCSQTLNHNVMYWYQQKSSQAPKLLFHYYDKDFNNEADTPDNFQSRRPNTSFCFLDIRSPGLGDTAMYLCATSREQHSNQPQHFGDGTRLSIL.

The chain has TRBV28 and TRBJ1-2; TRBD1 might be the D (5 bases). Trimming shortened V by 4 bases and J by 4 bases, and 19 bases separated the two germline ends. This CDR3 has 16 amino acids. Germline assignment: CDR1 MDHEN and CDR2 SYDVKM. CDR3: CASSSKGQGIPYGYTF. CDR3 DNA: TGTGCCAGCAGTTCCAAGGGGCAGGGCATTCCCTATGGCTACACCTTC.

The rearrangement joins TRBV9 to TRBJ1-2; D might be TRBD1 (5 bases). V lost 0 bases to trimming and J lost 8 bases, with 17 bases between them. This CDR3 has 15 residues. Germline CDR1 reads SGDLS; CDR2 reads YYNGEE. The CDR3 DNA sequence: TGTGCCAGCAGCGTAGGTTTTGTTGGGGCGGAAGGCTACACCTTC. Its translation: CASSVGFVGAEGYTF.

CDR3 amino acids: CATSRGYEQYF. CDR3 coding DNA: TGTGCCACCTCCAGGGGCTACGAGCAGTACTTC. V and J are TRBV24-1 and TRBJ2-7, with D possibly being TRBD1 (6 bases). Trimming stripped 9 bases from V and 3 bases from J, with 8 bases between. CDR3 length: 11 residues. Germline CDR1 KGHDR, CDR2 SFDVKD.

The chain is built from TRBV5-4 and TRBJ2-5; D is ambiguous. Germline V lookup: CDR1 SGHNT, CDR2 YYREEE (reference sequence). Trimming took off 0 bases at V and 2 bases at J, with 8 bases between the two ends. The CDR3 is 14 amino acids. For the CDR3, the DNA is TGTGCCAGCAGCTTGGATGACTCTCAAGAGACCCAGTACTTC. This encodes CASSLDDSQETQYF. Full variable domain (missing parts from reference TRBV5-4 and TRBJ2-5): ETGVTQSPTHLIKTRGQQVTLRCSSQSGHNTVSWYQQALGQGPQFIFQYYREEENGRGNFPPRFSGLQFPNYSSELNVNALELDDSALYLCASSLDDSQETQYFGPGTRLLVL.

The CDR3 here is CASSSLRRLDGYTF. The CDR3 bases are TGTGCCAGCAGCTCACTCAGGAGGTTGGATGGCTACACCTTC. J is TRBJ1-2 and V is TRBV11-2; D is uncertain. The CDR3 contains 14 residues. The germline V and J ends were trimmed by 4 bases and 6 bases, with 15 bases remaining between them. Germline V lookup: CDR1 SGHAT, CDR2 FQNNGV.

This clone was counted between two and nine times. This rearrangement joins TRBV4-2 to TRBJ2-3, with 11 bases lining up with TRBD2. This CDR3 spans 17 amino acids. CDR1 and CDR2 from the germline V gene are LGHNA and YNFKEQ. J lost 6 bases, V lost 0 bases, and 8 bases had no gene match. CDR3: CASSQDSSGGAGDTQYF. The CDR3 coding sequence is TGTGCCAGCAGCCAAGATAGTAGCGGGGGGGCAGGTGATACGCAGTATTTT.

The gene calls are TRBV5-4 and TRBJ2-1, with D tentatively TRBD1 (6 bases). The CDR3 is made up of 15 amino acids. The germline V gene has CDR1 SGHNT and CDR2 YYREEE (reference sequence). The V end lost 3 bases, the J end lost 5 bases, and 15 bases lay between the germline ends. CDR3 in DNA: TGTGCCAGCAGCTCAGCCAAGGACAGCAACAATGAGCAGTTCTTC. Its translation is CASSSAKDSNNEQFF.

The chain has TRBV19 and TRBJ1-4, with TRBD1 as a possible D gene (5 bases). CDR3 length: 16 residues. V shed 5 bases and J shed 2 bases, with 15 bases lying between them. Looked up from germline, CDR1 is LNHDA and CDR2 is SQIVND (reference sequence). CDR3 sequence: CASSWGLRQTNEKLFF. CDR3 DNA: TGTGCCAGTAGTTGGGGCCTCCGACAGACTAATGAAAAACTGTTTTTT. The complete variable domain, with remaining parts taken from reference TRBV19 and TRBJ1-4, reads DGGITQSPKYLFRKEGQNVTLSCEQNLNHDAMYWYRQDPGQGLRLIYYSQIVNDFQKGDIAEGYSVSREKKESFPLTVTSAQKNPTAFYLCASSWGLRQTNEKLFFGSGTQLSVL.